This TCR beta chain was retrieved from a study of identical twins. Germline V gene sequence: CDR1 SGHRS, CDR2 YFSETQ. This CDR3 region has 15 residues. V was clipped by 4 bases and J by 2 bases, with 14 bases between them. TCRdb called the 5' RACE reads again in MiXCR, with one record for every CDR3 protein. The sample consists of some 1,700,000 distinct CDR3 sequences, less than 35% of them appearing once. The J gene is TRBJ2-3, the V gene TRBV5-1; possibly TRBD2 for D (6 bases). The sample was cord blood. The receptor was isolated from a newborn girl in good health. CDR3 loop: CASSPSGPNTDTQYF. DNA of the CDR3: TGCGCCAGCAGCCCCAGCGGGCCCAACACAGATACGCAGTATTTT.